These T cell receptor beta chains were read from a single sample in a study of metastatic and nonmetastatic thyroid tumors. Via MiXCR, TCRdb re-called the PCR reads. Of around 18,000 clones in the sample, approximately 12% are singletons; the top ten hold about 15%. The sample consisted of tumor tissue. All receptors derive from a female donor with papillary thyroid cancer or a benign thyroid nodule (not recorded which). Some clones in this sample may be carry-over from other donors' samples. The CDR3 runs from the conserved cysteine through the conserved F or W. The D gene is left open where the match is weak. Clone size is stated in some rows and not others, as once, few, many or a class when expanded.

>TRBJ1-2|TRBD1|many|TRBV15
CATSRAGQGRNYGYTF
TGTGCCACCAGCAGAGCCGGACAGGGCAGGAACTATGGCTACACCTTC
>TRBJ2-3|NA|many|TRBV30
CAWSRLDSTDTQYF
TGTGCCTGGAGCAGACTAGACAGCACAGATACGCAGTATTTT
>TRBJ2-5|TRBD1|many|TRBV5-1
CASSWVGQGARETQYF
TGCGCCAGCAGCTGGGTCGGACAGGGGGCGCGAGAGACCCAGTACTTC
>TRBJ2-5|TRBD2|many|TRBV7-2
CASSLLGLAEETQYF
TGTGCCAGCAGCTTATTAGGGCTAGCGGAAGAGACCCAGTACTTC
>TRBJ1-2|NA|many|TRBV11-2
CASSTGMGGYTF
TGTGCCAGCAGCACAGGTATGGGTGGCTACACCTTC
>TRBJ1-2|NA|NA|TRBV15
CATSRDGRGSNYGYTF
TGTGCCACCAGCAGGGATGGAAGGGGATCCAACTATGGCTACACCTTC
>TRBJ1-4|NA|many|TRBV7-2
CASSESIKPRWGEKLFF
TGTGCCAGCAGCGAATCGATAAAGCCCCGATGGGGTGAAAAACTGTTTTTT
>TRBJ2-7|TRBD1|NA|TRBV27
CASSLSGGLNEQYF
TGTGCCAGCAGTTTATCAGGGGGCTTGAACGAGCAGTACTTC
>TRBJ2-7|TRBD1|few|TRBV6-1
CASSEYWGTGVGYEQYF
TGTGCCAGCAGTGAATATTGGGGGACAGGGGTCGGTTACGAGCAGTACTTC
>TRBJ1-6|NA|medium-sized|TRBV5-6
CASSLVGSDSPLHF
TGTGCCAGCAGCTTGGTGGGGTCCGATTCACCCCTCCACTTT
>TRBJ1-5|TRBD1|many|TRBV7-2
CASSLDGQGWAQHF
TGTGCCAGCAGCTTAGACGGACAGGGTTGGGCCCAGCATTTT
>TRBJ2-7|TRBD2|many|TRBV27
CASSPTGLAAYEQYF
TGTGCCAGCAGCCCAACGGGACTAGCGGCCTACGAGCAGTACTTC
>TRBJ2-3|NA|medium-sized|TRBV10-1
CASSGRATDTQYF
TGCGCCAGCAGTGGTCGCGCCACAGATACGCAGTATTTT
>TRBJ1-2|TRBD1|few|TRBV28
CASSLGTGGSDYGYTF
TGTGCCAGCAGTTTGGGGACAGGGGGGAGTGACTATGGCTACACCTTC
>TRBJ2-1|TRBD2|NA|TRBV20-1
CSARDLVSGTYNEQFF
TGCAGTGCTAGAGATTTAGTTAGCGGGACCTACAATGAGCAGTTCTTC
>TRBJ1-4|NA|few|TRBV11-3
CASSPTKSGITTNEKLFF
TGTGCCAGCAGCCCGACAAAATCAGGGATAACTACTAATGAAAAACTGTTTTTT
>TRBJ2-7|NA|NA|TRBV7-2
CASSFERSSYEQYF
TGTGCCAGCAGCTTTGAACGTTCATCCTACGAGCAGTACTTC
>TRBJ2-7|NA|NA|TRBV6-4
CASSYGLPYEQYF
TGTGCCAGCAGTTATGGGCTGCCCTACGAGCAGTACTTC
>TRBJ2-7|TRBD1|NA|TRBV4-2
CASSTSPGTGLQEQYF
TGTGCCAGCAGCACCTCCCCCGGGACAGGGTTACAAGAGCAGTACTTC
>TRBJ2-1|TRBD2|many|TRBV3-1
CASSLGLAGRYNEQFF
TGTGCCAGCAGCCTCGGACTAGCGGGACGCTACAATGAGCAGTTCTTC
>TRBJ1-5|TRBD1|many|TRBV2
CASTRRAGDRVGQPQHF
TGTGCCAGCACCCGAAGGGCCGGGGACAGGGTTGGTCAGCCCCAGCATTTT
>TRBJ1-4|TRBD1|many|TRBV4-3
CASSQGWQGGEKLFF
TGCGCCAGCAGCCAAGGGTGGCAGGGGGGTGAAAAACTGTTTTTT
>TRBJ1-4|NA|many|TRBV12-3/TRBV12-4
CASSRQADNEKLFF
TGTGCCAGCAGTAGACAGGCGGATAATGAAAAACTGTTTTTT
>TRBJ1-2|TRBD1|NA|TRBV5-1
CASQTGGGGGYTF
TGCGCCAGCCAGACAGGGGGAGGAGGTGGCTACACCTTC
>TRBJ1-6|NA|many|TRBV6-1
CASNLSSYNSPLHF
TGTGCCAGCAACTTGAGCTCCTATAATTCACCCCTCCACTTT
>TRBJ1-3|NA|NA|TRBV6-1
CASSEGGSGGNTIYF
TGTGCCAGCAGTGAAGGCGGCTCGGGGGGAAACACCATATATTTT
>TRBJ2-3|NA|many|TRBV11-1
CASSLAPSTDTQYF
TGTGCCAGCAGCTTAGCTCCTAGCACAGATACGCAGTATTTT
>TRBJ2-3|NA|few|TRBV6-1
CASGQGRTDTQYF
TGTGCCAGCGGACAAGGTCGCACAGATACGCAGTATTTT
>TRBJ2-1|NA|many|TRBV5-6
CASSLGHKQFF
TGTGCCAGCAGCTTGGGGCACAAGCAGTTCTTC